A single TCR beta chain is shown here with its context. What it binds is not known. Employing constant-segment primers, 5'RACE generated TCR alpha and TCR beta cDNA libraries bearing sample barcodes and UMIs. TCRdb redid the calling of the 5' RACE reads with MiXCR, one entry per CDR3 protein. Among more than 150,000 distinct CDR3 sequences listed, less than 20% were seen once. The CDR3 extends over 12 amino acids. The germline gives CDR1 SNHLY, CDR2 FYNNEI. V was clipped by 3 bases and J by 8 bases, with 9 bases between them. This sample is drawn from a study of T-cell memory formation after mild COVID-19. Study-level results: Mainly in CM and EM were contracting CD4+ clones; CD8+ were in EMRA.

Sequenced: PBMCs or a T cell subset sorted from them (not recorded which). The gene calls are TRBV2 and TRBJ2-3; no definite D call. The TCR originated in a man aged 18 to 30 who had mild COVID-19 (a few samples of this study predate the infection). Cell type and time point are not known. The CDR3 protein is CASSDPSGTQYF. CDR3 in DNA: TGTGCCAGCAGTGACCCCAGTGGTACGCAGTATTTT.